The 13 T cell receptor beta chains listed next were all sequenced from one sample in a study of T-cell memory formation after mild COVID-19. TCRdb processed the 5' RACE reads anew with MiXCR; each CDR3 protein has one entry. Of roughly 310,000 distinct CDR3 sequences listed, roughly 15% are singletons. Sequenced sample: PBMCs or a T cell subset sorted from them (not recorded which). These receptors all stem from a man aged 18 to 30 who had mild COVID-19 (a few samples of this study predate the infection). Cell type and time point are not known.

This clonotype has more than one count but fewer than ten. The chain is built from TRBV7-9 and TRBJ2-5; TRBD1 agrees at 8 bases. CDR1 and CDR2 from the germline V gene are SEHNR and FQNEAQ (reference sequence). CDR3 length: 15 amino acids. Trimming removed 4 bases from V and 1 base from J; junction bases left unmatched: 5. Written as DNA, the CDR3 is TGTGCCAGCAGCTGGGACAGGCGGATCCAAGAGACCCAGTACTTC. Translating it yields CASSWDRRIQETQYF.

The V and J genes are TRBV12-3 or TRBV12-4 and TRBJ2-2; D perhaps matches TRBD1 (6 bases). This CDR3 has 17 residues. V dropped 6 bases and J dropped 2 bases, with 19 bases sitting between them. The CDR3 loop is CASRPLVVGANTGELFF. CDR3 in DNA: TGTGCCAGCAGACCTCTGGTAGTGGGGGCTAACACCGGGGAGCTGTTTTTT.

This clonotype has ten or more counts. The chain couples TRBV28 to TRBJ2-2; D is uncertain. The germline V gene encodes CDR1 MDHEN and CDR2 SYDVKM. CDR3 size: 12 residues. V was cut by 6 bases and J by 1 base, with 3 bases left in between. CDR3 DNA sequence: TGTGCCAGCAGAAAGAACACCGGGGAGCTGTTTTTT. Protein: CASRKNTGELFF.

A word on this clonotype: It may be a read error: a sequence one base away is much more abundant. The CDR3 reads CASRPTVNTGELFF. The CDR3 DNA reads TGCGCCAGCAGGCCGACAGTGAACACCGGGGAGCTGTTTTTT. The J gene is TRBJ2-2, the V gene TRBV5-1, with D perhaps TRBD1 (5 bases). The CDR3 contains 14 residues. Germline lookup yields CDR1 SGHRS and CDR2 YFSETQ. The V end lost 5 bases, the J end lost 1 base, and 9 bases lay between the germline ends.

The genes are TRBV14 and TRBJ1-2; TRBD1 might be the D (6 bases). Looked up from germline, CDR1 is SGHDN and CDR2 is FVKESK. The CDR3 spans 15 residues. Deletions cut 4 bases from V and 2 bases from J, with 14 bases between. CDR3 protein: CASSPPDRVNYGYTF. The CDR3 DNA reads as TGTGCCAGCAGCCCCCCGGACAGAGTGAACTATGGCTACACCTTC.

The V and J genes are TRBV7-9 and TRBJ2-7, with D maybe TRBD2 (6 bases). The germline V gene has CDR1 SEHNR and CDR2 FQNEAQ (reference sequence). V lost 5 bases, J lost 0 bases, and 17 bases lay in between. The CDR3 loop spans 16 amino acids. The CDR3 DNA follows: TGTGCCAGCAGCAAAGCTAACGGGGGAAGCTCCTACGAGCAGTACGTC. Protein product: CASSKANGGSSYEQYV.

This clonotype has more than one count but fewer than ten. The DNA for the CDR3 is TGTGCCAGCAGCTCTGATCCCGGGACAGGGGCAGATACGCAGTATTTT. This codes for CASSSDPGTGADTQYF. The genes are TRBV12-3 or TRBV12-4 and TRBJ2-3; 10 bases match TRBD1. J gave up 4 bases and V 6 bases, and 10 bases lay outside the gene matches. CDR3 length equals 16 residues.

The chain links TRBV4-1 to TRBJ1-2; D call uncertain. V was trimmed by 1 base and J by 8 bases, leaving 14 bases between them. This CDR3 has 14 residues. Germline V CDR1 and CDR2: MGHRA, YSYEKL. The CDR3 nucleotides are TGCGCCAGCAGCCAAGCCGGGCTCCTCTCGGGCTACACCTTC. This codes for CASSQAGLLSGYTF.

This clonotype turned up a few times. The chain links TRBV9 to TRBJ2-3; 8 bases align to TRBD2. Losses at the gene ends were 3 bases for V and 3 bases for J; bases not matched to a gene: 9. This CDR3 is 16 amino acids long. From germline, CDR1 is SGDLS and CDR2 YYNGEE. The CDR3 sequence: CASSATGTSGTDTQYF. As DNA, the CDR3 is TGTGCCAGCAGCGCTACCGGGACTAGTGGGACAGATACGCAGTATTTT.

This rearrangement joins TRBV6-5 to TRBJ2-1, with 9 bases aligning to TRBD1. With 4 bases clipped from V and 16 bases from J, the junction kept 11 bases outside the gene matches. This CDR3 is 13 amino acids long. Germline V gene lookup returns CDR1 MNHEY and CDR2 SVGAGI. Here the CDR3 reads CASSSPGQGVPFF. The DNA of the CDR3 is TGTGCCAGCAGTTCCCCGGGACAGGGAGTTCCTTTCTTC.

In its sample, this clonotype was seen a few times. The CDR3 DNA is TGCAGTGCTACCTTTGGGGCCGGGGAGACCCAGTACTTC. This sequence encodes CSATFGAGETQYF. The V call is TRBV20-1, the J call TRBJ2-5, with D tentatively TRBD1 (5 bases). In germline, CDR1 is DFQATT, CDR2 SNEGSKA (reference sequence). Trimming took 4 bases from V and 5 from J, leaving 14 bases between them. The length of the CDR3 is 13 residues.

This clonotype was counted many times. Here the CDR3 reads CASSRNRGDETQYF. Here the CDR3 DNA reads TGCGCCAGCAGCCGCAACAGGGGTGATGAGACCCAGTACTTC. The chain joins TRBV5-1 to TRBJ2-5, with 7 bases aligning to TRBD1. V was clipped by 4 bases and J by 5 bases; unmatched bases: 8. CDR3 size: 14 residues. The germline V gene has CDR1 SGHRS and CDR2 YFSETQ. Supplemented by reference TRBV5-1 and TRBJ2-5, the full variable domain reads KAGVTQTPRYLIKTRGQQVTLSCSPISGHRSVSWYQQTPGQGLQFLFEYFSETQRNKGNFPGRFSGRQFSNSRSEMNVSTLELGDSALYLCASSRNRGDETQYFGPGTRLLVL.

This clonotype has only a few counts. In DNA, the CDR3 is TGTGCCAGCAACGGAGGAGGGACCCCGATCGCTCAGGAGCAGTTCTTC. Protein: CASNGGGTPIAQEQFF. V gene TRBV2 combines with J gene TRBJ2-1, with a possible D match to TRBD2 (6 bases). Looked up from germline, CDR1 is SNHLY and CDR2 is FYNNEI. V was cut by 7 bases and J by 10 bases, with 26 bases left in between. The CDR3 spans 16 residues.